Detailed here is one TCR beta chain. This sample was included in a study of identical twins. Germline CDR1 is LGHDT and CDR2 is YNNKEL (reference sequence). V shed 4 bases and J shed 7 bases, with 11 bases lying between them. This CDR3 has 13 residues. TCRdb analysed the 5' RACE reads with MiXCR anew, one entry per CDR3 protein. The sample shows 450,000 or so distinct CDR3 sequences, roughly 24% of them seen only once. Separately, the same data were catalogued under a study of T cells expressing NK-cell markers. As reported in that work: Several experiments added an anti-gamma-delta TCR antibody to sort only alpha-beta TCR T cells. It remained uncertain whether the expanded NKG2C+ T cell clones were specific for HCMV antigens.

This TCR was sampled from a woman aged 18-29 years in good health. The chain uses TRBV3-1 and TRBJ1-5; weak D call: TRBD1 (6 bases). The sample was CD4+ T cells sorted from blood. For the CDR3, the DNA is TGTGCCAGCAGCCCAGCGAGGGGGCAGCCCCAGCATTTT. This translates into CASSPARGQPQHF.